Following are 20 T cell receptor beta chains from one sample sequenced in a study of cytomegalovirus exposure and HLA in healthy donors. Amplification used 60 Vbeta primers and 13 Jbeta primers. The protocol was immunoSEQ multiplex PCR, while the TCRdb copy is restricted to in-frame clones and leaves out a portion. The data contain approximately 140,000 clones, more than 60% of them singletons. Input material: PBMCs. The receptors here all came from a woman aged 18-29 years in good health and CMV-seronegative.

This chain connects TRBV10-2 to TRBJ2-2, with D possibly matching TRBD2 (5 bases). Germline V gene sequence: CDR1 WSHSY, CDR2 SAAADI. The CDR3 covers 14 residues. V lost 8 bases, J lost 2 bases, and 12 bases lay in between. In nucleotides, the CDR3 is TGCGCCAGCCTGTGGCCGGGAAACACCGGGGAGCTGTTTTTT. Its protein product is CASLWPGNTGELFF.

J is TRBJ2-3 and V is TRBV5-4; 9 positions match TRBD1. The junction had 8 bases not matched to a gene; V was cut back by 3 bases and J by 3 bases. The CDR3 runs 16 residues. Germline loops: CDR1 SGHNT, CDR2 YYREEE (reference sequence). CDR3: CASSSRGQGMTDTQYF. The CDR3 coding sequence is TGTGCCAGCAGCTCCCGCGGACAGGGGATGACAGATACGCAGTATTTT.

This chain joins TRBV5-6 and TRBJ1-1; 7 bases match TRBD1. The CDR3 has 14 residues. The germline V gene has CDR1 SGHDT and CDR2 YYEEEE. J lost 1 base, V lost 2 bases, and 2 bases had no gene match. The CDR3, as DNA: TGTGCCAGCAGCTTTGGGACAGCGAACACTGAAGCTTTCTTT. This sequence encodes CASSFGTANTEAFF. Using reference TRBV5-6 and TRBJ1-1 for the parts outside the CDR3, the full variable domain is DAGVTQSPTHLIKTRGQQVTLRCSPKSGHDTVSWYQQALGQGPQFIFQYYEEEERQRGNFPDRFSGHQFPNYSSELNVNALLLGDSALYLCASSFGTANTEAFFGQGTRLTVV.

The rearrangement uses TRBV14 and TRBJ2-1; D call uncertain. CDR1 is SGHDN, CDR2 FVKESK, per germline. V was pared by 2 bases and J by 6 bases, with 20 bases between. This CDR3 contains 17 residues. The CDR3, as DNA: TGTGCCAGCAGCCAACTTTTTGGTCTTGGAGTTGGCAATGAGCAGTTCTTC. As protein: CASSQLFGLGVGNEQFF.

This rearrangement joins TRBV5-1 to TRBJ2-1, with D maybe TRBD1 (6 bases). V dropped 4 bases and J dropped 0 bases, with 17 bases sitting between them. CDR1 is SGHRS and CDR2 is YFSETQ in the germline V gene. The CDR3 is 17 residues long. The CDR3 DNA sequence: TGCGCCAGCAGCCCGAAGGCAGGGGTTGGCTCCTACAATGAGCAGTTCTTC. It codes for CASSPKAGVGSYNEQFF. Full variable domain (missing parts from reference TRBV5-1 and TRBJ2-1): KAGVTQTPRYLIKTRGQQVTLSCSPISGHRSVSWYQQTPGQGLQFLFEYFSETQRNKGNFPGRFSGRQFSNSRSEMNVSTLELGDSALYLCASSPKAGVGSYNEQFFGPGTRLTVL.

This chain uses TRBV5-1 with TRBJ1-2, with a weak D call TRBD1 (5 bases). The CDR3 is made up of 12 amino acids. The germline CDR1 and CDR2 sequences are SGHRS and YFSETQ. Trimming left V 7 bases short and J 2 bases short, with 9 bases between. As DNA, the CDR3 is TGCGCCAGCGGGGGGTTCAACTATGGCTACACCTTC. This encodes CASGGFNYGYTF.

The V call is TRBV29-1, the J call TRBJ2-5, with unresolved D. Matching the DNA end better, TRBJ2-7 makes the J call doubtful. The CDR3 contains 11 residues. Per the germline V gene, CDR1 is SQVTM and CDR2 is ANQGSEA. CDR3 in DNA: TGCAGCGTTGCTTTGGGCTACGAGCAGTACTTC. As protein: CSVALGYEQYF.

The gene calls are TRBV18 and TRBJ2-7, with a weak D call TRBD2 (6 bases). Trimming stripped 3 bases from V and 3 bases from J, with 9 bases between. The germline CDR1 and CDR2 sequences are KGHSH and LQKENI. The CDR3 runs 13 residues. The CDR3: CASSPSEGYEQYF. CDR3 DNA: TGTGCCAGCTCACCGTCGGAGGGCTACGAGCAGTACTTC.

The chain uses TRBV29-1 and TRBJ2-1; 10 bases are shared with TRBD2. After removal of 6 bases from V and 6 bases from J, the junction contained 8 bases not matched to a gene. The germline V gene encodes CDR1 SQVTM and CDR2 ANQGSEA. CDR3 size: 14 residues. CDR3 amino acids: CSVSGTSVSNEQFF. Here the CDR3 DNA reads TGCAGCGTGTCCGGGACTAGCGTTAGCAATGAGCAGTTCTTC.

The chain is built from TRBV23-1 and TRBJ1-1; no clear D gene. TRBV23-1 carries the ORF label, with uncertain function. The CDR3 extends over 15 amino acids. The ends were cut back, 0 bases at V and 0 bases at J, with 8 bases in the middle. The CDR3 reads CASSQSNGVNTEAFF. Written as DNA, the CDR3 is TGCGCCAGCAGTCAATCAAACGGGGTGAACACTGAAGCTTTCTTT.

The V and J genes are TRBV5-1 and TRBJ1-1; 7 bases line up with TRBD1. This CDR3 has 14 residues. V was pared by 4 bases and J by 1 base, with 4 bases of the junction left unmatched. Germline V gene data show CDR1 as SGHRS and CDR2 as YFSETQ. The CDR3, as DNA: TGCGCCAGCAGCCCCGGGACAGCGAACACTGAAGCTTTCTTT. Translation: CASSPGTANTEAFF.

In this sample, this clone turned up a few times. Here the CDR3 reads CASSLRRAPYEQYF. The DNA of the CDR3 is TGTGCCAGCAGCTTGCGCAGGGCACCCTACGAGCAGTACTTC. This chain uses TRBV5-5 with TRBJ2-7; a possible D gene is TRBD1 (5 bases). The CDR3 consists of 14 residues. CDR1 and CDR2 from the germline V gene are SGHKS and YYEKEE (reference sequence). Deletions cut 1 base from V and 2 bases from J, with 10 bases between.

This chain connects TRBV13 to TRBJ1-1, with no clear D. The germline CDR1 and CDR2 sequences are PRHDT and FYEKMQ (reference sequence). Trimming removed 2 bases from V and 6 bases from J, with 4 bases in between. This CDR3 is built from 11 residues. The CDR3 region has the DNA TGTGCCAGCAGCTTAAGCTCTGAAGCTTTCTTT. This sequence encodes CASSLSSEAFF.

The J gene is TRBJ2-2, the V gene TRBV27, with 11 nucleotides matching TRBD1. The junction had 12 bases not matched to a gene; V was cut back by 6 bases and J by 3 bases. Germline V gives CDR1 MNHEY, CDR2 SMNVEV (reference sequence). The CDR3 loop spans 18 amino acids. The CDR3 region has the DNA TGTGCCAGCAGGCGACTTCTACGGGGACAGGGGGACACCGGGGAGCTGTTTTTT. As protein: CASRRLLRGQGDTGELFF.

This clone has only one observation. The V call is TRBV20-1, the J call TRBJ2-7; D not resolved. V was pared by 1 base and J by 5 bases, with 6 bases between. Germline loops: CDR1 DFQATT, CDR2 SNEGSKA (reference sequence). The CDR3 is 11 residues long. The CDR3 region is CSARGVDEQYF. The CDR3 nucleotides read TGCAGTGCTAGAGGCGTAGACGAGCAGTACTTC.

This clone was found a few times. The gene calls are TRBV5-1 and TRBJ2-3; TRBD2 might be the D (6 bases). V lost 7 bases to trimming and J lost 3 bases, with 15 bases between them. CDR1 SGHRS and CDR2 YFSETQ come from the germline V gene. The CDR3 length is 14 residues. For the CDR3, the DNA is TGCGCCAGCGGAATAAGACGGGGGACAGATACGCAGTATTTT. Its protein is CASGIRRGTDTQYF.

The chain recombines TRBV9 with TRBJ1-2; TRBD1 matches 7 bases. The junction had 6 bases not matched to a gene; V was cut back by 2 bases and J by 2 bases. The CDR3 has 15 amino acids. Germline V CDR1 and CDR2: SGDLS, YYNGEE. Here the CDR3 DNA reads TGTGCCAGCAGCGTGGAGGGGGCTGTGAACTATGGCTACACCTTC. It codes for CASSVEGAVNYGYTF. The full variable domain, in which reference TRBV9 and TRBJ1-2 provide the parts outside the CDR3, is DSGVTQTPKHLITATGQRVTLRCSPRSGDLSVYWYQQSLDQGLQFLIQYYNGEERAKGNILERFSAQQFPDLHSELNLSSLELGDSALYFCASSVEGAVNYGYTFGSGTRLTVV.

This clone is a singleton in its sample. The CDR3 bases are TGCGCCAGCAGCATCCACCCGCAGGACTACGAGCAGTACTTC. Translating it yields CASSIHPQDYEQYF. The rearrangement uses TRBV5-1 and TRBJ2-7; D uncertain. This CDR3 is built from 14 residues. The V gene's germline CDR1 is SGHRS and CDR2 YFSETQ. V dropped 4 bases and J dropped 3 bases, with 14 bases sitting between them.

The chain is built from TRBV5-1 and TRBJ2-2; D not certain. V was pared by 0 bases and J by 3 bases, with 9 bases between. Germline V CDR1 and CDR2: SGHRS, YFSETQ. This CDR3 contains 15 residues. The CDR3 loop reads CASSLAVQYTGELFF. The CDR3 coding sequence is TGCGCCAGCAGCTTGGCTGTCCAGTACACCGGGGAGCTGTTTTTT.

Written as DNA, the CDR3 is TGTGCCAGCAGCTTTTACAGGGGGGACCAAGAGACCCAGTACTTC. It specifies CASSFYRGDQETQYF. The chain recombines TRBV5-6 with TRBJ2-5, with 8 bases matching TRBD1. With 2 bases clipped from V and 0 bases from J, the junction kept 3 bases outside the gene matches. This CDR3 region has 15 residues. Looked up from germline, CDR1 is SGHDT and CDR2 is YYEEEE.